Listed below are T cell receptor beta chains from one sample, sequenced in a study of blood T cell repertoires in COVID-19. Only in-frame clones appear in the TCRdb table, and some are missing; sequencing was by immunoSEQ multiplex PCR. This table holds 100,000 to 150,000 clones, more than 75% found once. Sequenced material: peripheral blood. These receptors came from a woman aged 60 to 75 with acute or convalescent COVID-19. The CDR3 runs from the conserved cysteine through the conserved F or W. A D gene is named only where the DNA matches it firmly. Clone size is not always given. Where it is, it says once, few, many or a class for expanded clones.

cdr3_aa cdr3_nt j_call cdr3_length v_call clone_size d_call
CASSQPGNTEAFF TGTGCCAGCAGCCAACCGGGGAACACTGAAGCTTTCTTT TRBJ1-1 13 TRBV3-1/TRBV3-2 . .
CASSLSVLPRSPLHF TGTGCCAGCAGTTTATCGGTGCTCCCTAGGTCACCCCTCCACTTT TRBJ1-6 15 TRBV27 . .
CASSPGHQNTEAFF TGTGCCAGTAGCCCGGGACACCAGAACACTGAAGCTTTCTTT TRBJ1-1 14 TRBV19 . .
CASSYSEQGIQPQHF TGTGCCAGCAGTTACTCGGAGCAGGGTATTCAGCCCCAGCATTTT TRBJ1-5 15 TRBV6-6 . .
CASSFRRANYGYTF TGTGCCAGCAGTTTCCGGAGAGCTAACTATGGCTACACCTTC TRBJ1-2 14 TRBV28 . .
CASSLDGIYGYTF TGTGCCAGCAGCTTAGATGGCATCTATGGCTACACCTTC TRBJ1-2 13 TRBV7-2 . .
CASSLDGRGTEAFF TGCGCCAGCAGCTTAGACGGGCGGGGCACTGAAGCTTTCTTT TRBJ1-1 14 TRBV5-1 . .
CASSVGGQSEAFF TGTGCCAGCAGCGTAGGGGGACAGTCTGAAGCTTTCTTT TRBJ1-1 13 TRBV9 . TRBD1
CASSQDLLSLYGYTF TGTGCCAGCAGCCAAGATCTTCTCAGTCTCTATGGCTACACCTTC TRBJ1-2 15 TRBV14 few .
CASRHRGTNEKLFF TGTGCCAGCAGACACAGGGGAACTAATGAAAAACTGTTTTTT TRBJ1-4 14 TRBV13 . TRBD1
CATSRGDSQGQPQHF TGTGCCACCAGCAGAGGGGACAGTCAAGGGCAGCCCCAGCATTTT TRBJ1-5 15 TRBV15 . TRBD1
CASSPIAGTSGPSSYNEQFF TGCGCCAGCAGCCCCATAGCCGGGACTAGCGGGCCGAGCTCCTACAATGAGCAGTTCTTC TRBJ2-1 20 TRBV4-1 . TRBD2
CASSQPAPGVLTEAFF TGCGCCAGCAGCCAACCGGCGCCAGGGGTCCTAACTGAAGCTTTCTTT TRBJ1-1 16 TRBV4-1 . .
CATSRGRTGVLGYGYTF TGTGCCACCAGCAGAGGAAGGACAGGGGTGCTTGGCTATGGCTACACCTTC TRBJ1-2 17 TRBV15 . TRBD1
CASSHSTDTQYF TGTGCCAGCAGCCATTCCACAGATACGCAGTATTTT TRBJ2-3 12 TRBV9 . .
CASSQEWSSSYEQYF TGTGCCAGCAGCCAAGAATGGTCTAGCTCCTACGAGCAGTACTTC TRBJ2-7 15 TRBV3-1/TRBV3-2 . .
CASSQRAGGAYGYTF TGTGCCAGCAGCCAACGGGCAGGGGGCGCGTATGGCTACACCTTC TRBJ1-2 15 TRBV3-1/TRBV3-2 . TRBD1
CSASIGGNQPQHF TGCAGCGCTAGTATAGGGGGCAATCAGCCCCAGCATTTT TRBJ1-5 13 TRBV20-1 . .
CASSSWGSGSAAYNEQFF TGTGCCAGCAGTTCCTGGGGTAGCGGGAGCGCCGCCTACAATGAGCAGTTCTTC TRBJ2-1 18 TRBV28 once TRBD2
CASNRGQAYEQYF TGTGCCAGCAACCGCGGACAGGCCTACGAGCAGTACTTC TRBJ2-7 13 TRBV28 . TRBD1
CASSPASGYTF TGTGCCAGCAGTCCAGCGAGTGGCTACACCTTC TRBJ1-2 11 TRBV6-1 . .
CATSDQVAGRYEQYF TGTGCCACCAGTGATCAGGTGGCAGGGAGGTACGAGCAGTACTTC TRBJ2-7 15 TRBV24-1 few .
CASSLTGSTDTQYF TGTGCCAGCAGCTTAACCGGGAGTACAGATACGCAGTATTTT TRBJ2-3 14 TRBV5-4 . .
CASSDPGQMNTEAFF TGTGCCAGCAGTGACCCGGGACAGATGAACACTGAAGCTTTCTTT TRBJ1-1 15 TRBV2 . TRBD1
CASSNREGGRNTGELFF TGTGCCAGCAGCAATAGGGAGGGCGGGAGGAACACCGGGGAGCTGTTTTTT TRBJ2-2 17 TRBV21-1 . .
CASSPGQGYEKLFF TGTGCCAGCAGCCCGGGACAGGGTTATGAAAAACTGTTTTTT TRBJ1-4 14 TRBV7-9 . TRBD1
CASSLERGDGEQYF TGTGCCAGCAGCTTGGAGCGGGGGGACGGCGAGCAGTACTTC TRBJ2-7 14 TRBV5-4 . TRBD2
CASSFLFRDRAYYGYTF TGTGCCAGCAGTTTCCTTTTCCGGGACAGGGCCTACTATGGCTACACCTTC TRBJ1-2 17 TRBV27 once TRBD1
CASTPRWNSPLHF TGTGCCAGCACCCCTAGGTGGAATTCACCCCTCCACTTT TRBJ1-6 13 TRBV12-3/TRBV12-4 . .
CASSPDRGYNSPLHF TGTGCCAGCAGTCCCGACAGGGGGTATAATTCACCCCTCCACTTT TRBJ1-6 15 TRBV6-5 . TRBD1
CASSSQGEETQYF TGTGCCAGCAGCTCACAGGGAGAAGAGACCCAGTACTTC TRBJ2-5 13 TRBV7-8 . .
CASSLTGANSPLHF TGTGCCAGCAGTTTGACAGGGGCAAATTCACCCCTCCACTTT TRBJ1-6 14 TRBV7-8 . TRBD1
CASSLVPGQRGEQFF TGCGCCAGCAGCTTGGTTCCAGGGCAACGGGGGGAGCAGTTCTTC TRBJ2-1 15 TRBV5-1 few .
CGWGGPAIANYGYTF TGTGGCTGGGGGGGGCCCGCGATAGCTAACTATGGCTACACCTTC TRBJ1-2 15 TRBV30 . .
CASSQATGNTEAFF TGTGCCAGCAGCCAAGCAACAGGGAACACTGAAGCTTTCTTT TRBJ1-1 14 TRBV3-1/TRBV3-2 . .
CASSPTGLAEAFF TGTGCCAGCAGCCCTACAGGGTTGGCTGAAGCTTTCTTT TRBJ1-1 13 TRBV7-9 . .
CAWSVQQETQYF TGTGCCTGGAGTGTACAGCAAGAGACCCAGTACTTC TRBJ2-5 12 TRBV30 . .
CASSLITGKSRPQHF TGTGCCAGCAGTCTAATTACGGGGAAATCACGGCCCCAGCATTTT TRBJ1-5 15 TRBV28 once .
CASSSGQGKAFF TGTGCCAGCAGTTCCGGACAGGGAAAAGCTTTCTTT TRBJ1-1 12 TRBV28 . TRBD1
CAWSTRGNTEAFF TGTGCCTGGAGTACAAGGGGGAACACTGAAGCTTTCTTT TRBJ1-1 13 TRBV30 . .